This TCR beta chain was identified in a study of blood T cell repertoires in COVID-19 (dated by TCRdb to 2020 to 2021). About the study as a whole: Collaborator samples came from the United States, Italy and Spain and covered acute and convalescent phases of COVID-19. The repertoires were released in a freely available public database intended as a resource for research on the immune response to SARS-CoV-2. The samples were drawn from the first 160 participants of the ongoing ImmuneRACE study and from over 950 subjects provided by 6 global collaborators. Nearly every sample came with metadata listing a de-identified subject ID, COVID-19 status, age in years and sex. Subjects who had been exposed to COVID-19, were actively infected with it, or had recovered from it provided the deeply sampled blood TCRbeta repertoires that made up the dataset. The material from the prospective study consisted of cDNA or gDNA derived from T cells, B-cell-depleted T cells, or PBMCs. HLA class I and class II types, where available, came from metadata supplied by the sample provider rather than from assay-based typing. General conclusions and limits of the study: The amount of clinical and demographic metadata varied by source and participant and was provided uncurated.

With respect to this clone: The antigen this receptor binds is unknown. No base quality information exists; no much larger clone differs at one position.

V is reduced by 5 bases and J by 2 bases, leaving a spacing of 12 bases between them. The CDR3 contains 14 residues, cysteine and phenylalanine counted. Only the CDR3 part of the read is kept: 42 bases, read in frame from the first base. The germline V gene gives CDR1 as MDHEN and CDR2 as SYDVKM. TCRbeta CDR3 regions were amplified from genomic DNA by means of the immunoSEQ Assay, a bias-controlled multiplex PCR. From the authors' description of their analysis: The number of nucleated cells in each sample was estimated by amplification of reference gene primers within the assay. To quantify the absolute abundance of each unique TCRbeta CDR3 rearrangement, sequence reads were collapsed and filtered. For each sample, productive Simpson clonality was calculated as the square root of Simpson's diversity index across productive rearrangements. Imported from immuneACCESS, the table was reduced by TCRdb to in-frame sequences with V and J called. These copies leave out some clones; in studies compared against another copy, an unresolved V gene accounts for under half, and the cause of the remainder is not known. That table furnishes V, J and clone size, whereas the DNA furnished D and trimming. Recorded for this sample are about 200,000 clones; 80% to 90% of them occurred a single time. Clones ranked in the top ten supply 9.5% to 12% of the sample.

Each collaborating institution followed its own protocols to collect whole blood in K2EDTA tubes. For TCRbeta analysis, collaborators shipped samples in one of three forms: frozen whole blood, isolated PBMCs, or DNA extracted from either of those sample types. The receptor was isolated from a human donor with active or convalescent COVID-19. The donor label of this sample is uncertain. The chain couples TRBV28 to TRBJ1-2; TRBD1 is a possible D gene, resting on 5 matching bases. The sequenced material came from peripheral blood. The DNA is TGTGCCAGCAGTCTGGGGGGGTCCAACTATGGCTACACCTTC. This encodes CASSLGGSNYGYTF.